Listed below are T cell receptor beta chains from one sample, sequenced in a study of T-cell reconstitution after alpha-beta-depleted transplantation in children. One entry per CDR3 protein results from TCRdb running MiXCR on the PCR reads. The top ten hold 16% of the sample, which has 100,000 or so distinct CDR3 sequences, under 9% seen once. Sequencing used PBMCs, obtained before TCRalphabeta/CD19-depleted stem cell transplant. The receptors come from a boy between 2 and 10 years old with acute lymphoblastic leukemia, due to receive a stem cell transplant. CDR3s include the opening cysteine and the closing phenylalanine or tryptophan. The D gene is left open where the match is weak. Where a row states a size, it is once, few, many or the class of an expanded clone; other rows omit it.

CDR3aa: CASRHSGSYNSPLHF
CDR3nt: TGTGCCAGCCGACATTCAGGGTCCTATAATTCACCCCTCCACTTT
d_gene: -
abundance: -
v_gene: TRBV12-3/TRBV12-4
j_gene: TRBJ1-6

CDR3aa: CASAVPNQPQHF
CDR3nt: TGTGCCAGTGCAGTCCCGAATCAGCCCCAGCATTTT
d_gene: -
abundance: -
v_gene: TRBV28
j_gene: TRBJ1-5

CDR3aa: CASGPGLAGGPASTDTQYF
CDR3nt: TGTGCCAGCGGCCCTGGGCTAGCGGGGGGGCCTGCTAGCACAGATACGCAGTATTTT
d_gene: TRBD2
abundance: -
v_gene: TRBV12-3/TRBV12-4
j_gene: TRBJ2-3

CDR3aa: CASSGLAGGGYEQFF
CDR3nt: TGTGCCAGCAGTGGACTAGCGGGGGGGGGGTATGAGCAGTTCTTC
d_gene: TRBD2
abundance: many
v_gene: TRBV12-3/TRBV12-4
j_gene: TRBJ2-1

CDR3aa: CASSFSGGAGEQFF
CDR3nt: TGTGCCAGCAGCTTTAGCGGGGGGGCCGGTGAGCAGTTCTTC
d_gene: TRBD2
abundance: many
v_gene: TRBV2
j_gene: TRBJ2-1

CDR3aa: CASSLGGDSTEAFF
CDR3nt: TGTGCCAGCAGCTTAGGGGGTGATAGCACTGAAGCTTTCTTT
d_gene: -
abundance: once
v_gene: TRBV7-6
j_gene: TRBJ1-1

CDR3aa: CASSSGTGTNNEQFF
CDR3nt: TGTGCCAGCAGCTCCGGGACAGGGACTAACAATGAGCAGTTCTTC
d_gene: TRBD1
abundance: -
v_gene: TRBV7-9
j_gene: TRBJ2-1

CDR3aa: CATYKGSGANVLTF
CDR3nt: TGTGCGACCTATAAGGGATCTGGGGCCAACGTCCTGACTTTC
d_gene: -
abundance: -
v_gene: TRBV10-3
j_gene: TRBJ2-6

CDR3aa: CASSERSGYGQETQYF
CDR3nt: TGTGCCAGCAGTGAACGTTCGGGGTATGGGCAAGAGACCCAGTACTTC
d_gene: -
abundance: -
v_gene: TRBV2
j_gene: TRBJ2-5

CDR3aa: CASSPRGPPVDEQFF
CDR3nt: TGCGCCAGCAGCCCGCGGGGGCCCCCCGTGGATGAGCAGTTCTTC
d_gene: -
abundance: -
v_gene: TRBV5-1
j_gene: TRBJ2-1

CDR3aa: CASTQGWTGARTSYEQYF
CDR3nt: TGTGCCAGCACTCAAGGATGGACAGGGGCAAGGACCTCCTACGAGCAGTACTTC
d_gene: TRBD1
abundance: -
v_gene: TRBV6-1
j_gene: TRBJ2-7

CDR3aa: CASSPIPGTADQPQHF
CDR3nt: TGTGCCAGCAGTCCCATCCCCGGGACGGCGGATCAGCCCCAGCATTTT
d_gene: -
abundance: -
v_gene: TRBV28
j_gene: TRBJ1-5

CDR3aa: CASSQDPVSTDTQYF
CDR3nt: TGCGCCAGCAGCCAAGATCCCGTTAGCACAGATACGCAGTATTTT
d_gene: -
abundance: few
v_gene: TRBV4-3
j_gene: TRBJ2-3

CDR3aa: CASSSGQAALETQYF
CDR3nt: TGTGCCAGCAGCTCCGGACAAGCGGCATTGGAGACCCAGTACTTC
d_gene: -
abundance: -
v_gene: TRBV5-5
j_gene: TRBJ2-5

CDR3aa: CASSSYGRATNYGYTF
CDR3nt: TGCGCCAGCAGCTCTTACGGCAGGGCGACTAACTATGGCTACACCTTC
d_gene: -
abundance: many
v_gene: TRBV5-1
j_gene: TRBJ1-2

CDR3aa: CASSFIYLDSYNSPLHF
CDR3nt: TGTGCCAGCAGCTTTATCTACCTCGACAGCTATAATTCACCCCTCCACTTT
d_gene: -
abundance: many
v_gene: TRBV11-2
j_gene: TRBJ1-6

CDR3aa: CSVANRGSNTGELFF
CDR3nt: TGCAGTGTGGCAAACAGGGGCTCGAACACCGGGGAGCTGTTTTTT
d_gene: TRBD1
abundance: -
v_gene: TRBV20-1
j_gene: TRBJ2-2

CDR3aa: CASRNNREDYGYTF
CDR3nt: TGTGCCAGCAGAAATAACAGGGAGGACTATGGCTACACCTTC
d_gene: -
abundance: few
v_gene: TRBV6-5
j_gene: TRBJ1-2

CDR3aa: CASSYRKRGISYEQYF
CDR3nt: TGTGCCAGCAGCTACCGAAAGAGAGGGATTTCCTACGAGCAGTACTTC
d_gene: -
abundance: medium-sized
v_gene: TRBV28
j_gene: TRBJ2-7

CDR3aa: CASSVGRGNTEAFF
CDR3nt: TGTGCCAGCAGCGTAGGTCGGGGGAACACTGAAGCTTTCTTT
d_gene: -
abundance: many
v_gene: TRBV9
j_gene: TRBJ1-1

CDR3aa: CASSTGQGDYEQFF
CDR3nt: TGTGCCAGCAGCACCGGACAGGGGGACTATGAGCAGTTCTTC
d_gene: TRBD1
abundance: few
v_gene: TRBV11-3
j_gene: TRBJ2-1

CDR3aa: CASSLFLGSRYEQYF
CDR3nt: TGTGCCAGCAGTTTATTTCTGGGATCTAGGTACGAGCAGTACTTC
d_gene: -
abundance: many
v_gene: TRBV27
j_gene: TRBJ2-7

CDR3aa: CASSLGQDYEQYF
CDR3nt: TGTGCCAGCAGTTTAGGGCAGGACTACGAGCAGTACTTC
d_gene: -
abundance: many
v_gene: TRBV12-3/TRBV12-4
j_gene: TRBJ2-7

CDR3aa: CAISESTSGGATYTDTQYF
CDR3nt: TGTGCCATCAGTGAGTCGACTAGCGGGGGGGCCACGTACACAGATACGCAGTATTTT
d_gene: TRBD2
abundance: few
v_gene: TRBV10-3
j_gene: TRBJ2-3

CDR3aa: CASRLSNQPQHF
CDR3nt: TGTGCCAGCAGACTTAGCAATCAGCCCCAGCATTTT
d_gene: -
abundance: -
v_gene: TRBV6-2/TRBV6-3
j_gene: TRBJ1-5

CDR3aa: CASSQLSANYGYTF
CDR3nt: TGTGCCAGCAGCCAATTATCGGCTAACTATGGCTACACCTTC
d_gene: -
abundance: few
v_gene: TRBV4-2
j_gene: TRBJ1-2

CDR3aa: CASSLVGNNTGELFF
CDR3nt: TGCGCCAGCAGCTTGGTGGGGAATAACACCGGGGAGCTGTTTTTT
d_gene: -
abundance: many
v_gene: TRBV5-1
j_gene: TRBJ2-2

CDR3aa: CSARDRPELAREQFF
CDR3nt: TGCAGTGCTAGAGATAGGCCCGAGCTAGCACGTGAGCAGTTCTTC
d_gene: -
abundance: few
v_gene: TRBV20-1
j_gene: TRBJ2-1

CDR3aa: CASSFQDTQYF
CDR3nt: TGTGCCAGCAGCTTCCAGGATACGCAGTATTTT
d_gene: -
abundance: many
v_gene: TRBV7-2
j_gene: TRBJ2-3

CDR3aa: CASSLRGQPLTGELFF
CDR3nt: TGTGCCAGCAGTTTACGAGGTCAGCCCCTCACCGGGGAGCTGTTTTTT
d_gene: -
abundance: -
v_gene: TRBV27
j_gene: TRBJ2-2

CDR3aa: CSARTGPTGQYF
CDR3nt: TGCAGCGCGCGGACAGGGCCCACCGGGCAGTACTTC
d_gene: TRBD1
abundance: -
v_gene: TRBV29-1
j_gene: TRBJ2-7

CDR3aa: CASSQGHGSSSYNEQFF
CDR3nt: TGTGCCAGCAGCCAAGGTCATGGGTCGAGCTCCTACAATGAGCAGTTCTTC
d_gene: -
abundance: many
v_gene: TRBV4-2
j_gene: TRBJ2-1

CDR3aa: CATSSVGTPPQHF
CDR3nt: TGTGCCACCAGCTCCGTAGGGACACCGCCCCAGCATTTT
d_gene: -
abundance: many
v_gene: TRBV15
j_gene: TRBJ1-5

CDR3aa: CSEGIGSYNEQFF
CDR3nt: TGCAGTGAGGGCATCGGGTCCTACAATGAGCAGTTCTTC
d_gene: -
abundance: many
v_gene: TRBV20-1
j_gene: TRBJ2-1

CDR3aa: CASSPTDGVRTEAFF
CDR3nt: TGTGCCAGCAGCCCAACGGACGGGGTAAGGACTGAAGCTTTCTTT
d_gene: -
abundance: -
v_gene: TRBV5-5
j_gene: TRBJ1-1

CDR3aa: CASSLSNYEQYF
CDR3nt: TGTGCCAGCAGCCTCTCCAACTACGAGCAGTACTTC
d_gene: -
abundance: many
v_gene: TRBV28
j_gene: TRBJ2-7

CDR3aa: CASSYNKNYGYTF
CDR3nt: TGTGCCAGCAGTTACAACAAAAACTATGGCTACACCTTC
d_gene: -
abundance: -
v_gene: TRBV6-2/TRBV6-3
j_gene: TRBJ1-2

CDR3aa: CSARAYGLLPPYEQYF
CDR3nt: TGCAGTGCTAGAGCTTATGGACTCCTCCCCCCCTACGAGCAGTACTTC
d_gene: -
abundance: few
v_gene: TRBV20-1
j_gene: TRBJ2-7

CDR3aa: CAIGQGFYEQYF
CDR3nt: TGTGCCATCGGACAGGGTTTCTACGAGCAGTACTTC
d_gene: TRBD1
abundance: many
v_gene: TRBV10-3
j_gene: TRBJ2-7

CDR3aa: CASTSTGNTEAFF
CDR3nt: TGTGCCAGCACATCTACAGGAAACACTGAAGCTTTCTTT
d_gene: -
abundance: medium-sized
v_gene: TRBV6-5
j_gene: TRBJ1-1

CDR3aa: CASTPEGANVLTF
CDR3nt: TGTGCCAGCACCCCAGAAGGGGCCAACGTCCTGACTTTC
d_gene: -
abundance: few
v_gene: TRBV12-3/TRBV12-4
j_gene: TRBJ2-6

CDR3aa: CASSSGLGTDTQYF
CDR3nt: TGTGCCAGCAGCTCGGGACTAGGCACAGATACGCAGTATTTT
d_gene: TRBD2
abundance: many
v_gene: TRBV7-2
j_gene: TRBJ2-3

CDR3aa: CASSPWGDEAFF
CDR3nt: TGTGCCAGCAGTCCCTGGGGGGACGAAGCTTTCTTT
d_gene: -
abundance: -
v_gene: TRBV6-1
j_gene: TRBJ1-1